This T cell receptor beta chain is from a study of cytomegalovirus exposure and HLA in healthy donors. The PCR contained 60 Vbeta and 13 Jbeta primers. Original data processing: In a later analysis, the count reached about 75 million unique TCR beta chains, with 10 million to 11 million shared. Clones were read by immunoSEQ multiplex PCR, and TCRdb kept only the in-frame ones, dropping some. The V and J calls and clone size were taken over from that table, and D and trimming were inferred from the DNA. The repertoire holds 150,000 to 200,000 clones, about four fifths seen once, with around 1.4% in the top ten. As concerns this clone: As yet, its antigen is unknown.

This CDR3 is 15 amino acids long. CDR1 and CDR2 from the germline V gene are MNHNY and SVGAGI (reference sequence). Trimming took 7 bases from V and 0 from J, leaving 14 bases between them. Findings and caveats of the study: A later examination showed that TCR association rates differed by HLA locus, with DRB1 most and HLA-C fewest.

Regarding donors, all were healthy bone marrow donors. The source material was PBMCs. This TCR was sampled from a girl aged 5-17 years in good health and CMV-seropositive. The chain recombines TRBV6-6 with TRBJ2-3, with D possibly being TRBD1 (6 bases). The CDR3 sequence: CASTKTGVSTDTQYF. Written as DNA, the CDR3 is TGTGCCAGCACCAAGACAGGAGTAAGCACAGATACGCAGTATTTT.